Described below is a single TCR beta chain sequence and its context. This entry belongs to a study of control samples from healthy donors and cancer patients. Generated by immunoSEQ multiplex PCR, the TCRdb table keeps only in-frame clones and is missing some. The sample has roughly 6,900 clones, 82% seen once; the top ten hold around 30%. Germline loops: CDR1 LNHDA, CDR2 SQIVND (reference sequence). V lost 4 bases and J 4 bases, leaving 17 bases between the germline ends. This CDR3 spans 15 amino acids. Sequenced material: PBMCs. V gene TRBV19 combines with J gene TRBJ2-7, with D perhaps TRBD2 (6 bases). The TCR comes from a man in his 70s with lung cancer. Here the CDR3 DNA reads TGTGCCAGTAGTAAAAGCGGTGGCGGGGCATACGAGCAGTACTTC. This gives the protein CASSKSGGGAYEQYF.